These 8 T cell receptor beta chains originate from one sample sequenced in a study of T cell clonality in common variable immunodeficiency. The data were produced by immunoSEQ multiplex PCR, yet TCRdb's version contains in-frame clones alone and is incomplete. This sample has some 52,000 clones, each found more than once. Material for sequencing was peripheral blood mononuclear cells. The receptors shown here come from a person between 18 and 70 years old in good health.

As concerns this clone: The read halts 3 residues ahead of the CDR3 end, with the missing end drawn from the germline J gene. The chain recombines TRBV11-2 with TRBJ2-7; weak D call: TRBD2 (5 bases). Trimming cost V 1 base and J 6 bases, with 7 bases left between them. This CDR3 has 12 residues. Germline V gene data show CDR1 as SGHAT and CDR2 as FQNNGV. CDR3 DNA, as far as it was read: TGTGCCAGCAGCTTAGGCGGGCCCGAG. Residues: CASSLGGPE. From start to end, the CDR3 is CASSLGGPEQYF.

This clone came up many times. The part of the CDR3 DNA that was read is TGTGCCAGCAGCCCCAGGGAGACC. Translated, it gives CASSPRET. The complete CDR3 sequence is CASSPRETQYF. The V call is TRBV7-8, the J call TRBJ2-5; D call uncertain. The CDR3 end lies 3 residues beyond the end of the read and is filled in from the germline J gene. Deletions cut 5 bases from V and 5 bases from J, with 6 bases between. Per the germline V gene, CDR1 is SGHVS and CDR2 is FQNEAQ. CDR3 length: 11 residues.

This clone has ten or more counts. The CDR3 end is not reached by the read, which stops 3 residues before it; the germline J gene fills it in. V is TRBV2 and J is TRBJ2-5; 7 nucleotides match TRBD1. Germline V gene lookup returns CDR1 SNHLY and CDR2 FYNNEI. The CDR3 consists of 13 residues. V was pared by 11 bases and J by 5 bases, with 11 bases of the junction left unmatched. The CDR3 loop is CAGLDTGAETQYF. The CDR3 bases that were read are TGTGCCGGCTTAGATACAGGGGCGGAGACC.

This clone was observed many times. The read halts 3 residues ahead of the CDR3 end, with the missing end drawn from the germline J gene. J is TRBJ1-1 and V is TRBV6-2 or TRBV6-3; TRBD1 aligns across 8 bases. Germline V gene data show CDR1 as MNHEY and CDR2 as SVGEGT. The CDR3 is made up of 15 amino acids. The junction had 10 bases not matched to a gene; V was cut back by 6 bases and J by 4 bases. Partial CDR3 DNA: TGTGCCAGCAGAACTCCCAGGGGGCAGGTCACTGAA. This gives the protein CASRTPRGQVTE. The complete CDR3 protein is CASRTPRGQVTEAFF.

This clone was detected many times. With the read ending 3 residues before the CDR3 end, the germline J gene is used to fill in that end. The chain is built from TRBV2 and TRBJ2-2, with TRBD1 identical over 10 bases. Trimming took 3 bases from V and 1 from J; bases not matched to a gene: 5. Germline-derived CDR1 and CDR2 are SNHLY and FYNNEI. The CDR3 runs to 17 residues. CDR3: CASSDPWDRGNTGELFF. The sequenced part of the CDR3 DNA is TGTGCCAGCAGTGATCCCTGGGACAGGGGGAACACCGGGGAG.

The sample holds a few counts of this clone. The read is 3 residues too short to cover the CDR3 end, so that end is filled in from the germline J gene. V and J are TRBV5-1 and TRBJ1-1, with 8 nucleotides matching TRBD1. After removal of 4 bases from V and 1 base from J, the junction contained 3 bases not matched to a gene. Germline CDR1 is SGHRS and CDR2 is YFSETQ. The CDR3 runs 14 residues. The sequenced part of the CDR3 DNA is TGCGCCAGCAGCACCGGGACAGGGAACACTGAA. Translated: CASSTGTGNTE. The complete CDR3 protein is CASSTGTGNTEAFF.

Many counts were recorded for this clone. Sequencing ends 3 residues short of the CDR3 end; the germline J gene provides the rest. V is TRBV30 and J is TRBJ1-6; TRBD1 agrees at 8 bases. The CDR3 is 14 amino acids. Germline trimming cut 4 bases from V and 7 bases from J; bases unmatched to any gene: 6. Germline V CDR1 and CDR2: GTSNPN, SVGIG (reference sequence). Incomplete CDR3 DNA: TGTGCCTGGAATACAGGGGGGAGGAATTCACCC. It codes for CAWNTGGRNSP. The whole CDR3 is CAWNTGGRNSPLHF.

Many counts were recorded for this clone. The sequenced fragment ends 3 residues before the CDR3 boundary, so the rest is inferred from the germline J gene. The V call is TRBV4-1, the J call TRBJ1-3; D not certain. Trimming removed 0 bases from V and 0 bases from J, with 9 bases in between. This CDR3 comprises 16 residues. The germline V gene encodes CDR1 MGHRA and CDR2 YSYEKL. The CDR3 reads CASSQDSGLSGNTIYF. Partial CDR3 DNA: TGCGCCAGCAGCCAAGATTCAGGACTCTCTGGAAACACC.